The present T cell receptor beta chain was sequenced within a study of Graves' ophthalmopathy and Graves' hyperthyroidism. Study outcomes and limitations: The model reached 70.59% sensitivity and 72.22% specificity for predicting ophthalmopathy progression. Most thyroid clonotypes expanded beyond 0.001 frequency were also found in blood. An 81.08% specificity and 87.88% sensitivity were achieved by a 13-signature model that separated ophthalmopathy from stable hyperthyroidism.

In this sample, this clonotype turned up a few times. What it recognizes is unknown. Uncontrolled infections, pregnancy, lactation or other autoimmune diseases led to patient exclusion. Germline V gene lookup returns CDR1 DFQATT and CDR2 SNEGSKA (reference sequence). V lost 8 bases and J lost 1, with 14 bases in between. This CDR3 spans 13 amino acids. RNA transcripts provided the template for amplifying TCR beta CDR3 regions. HTBI-primed RT-PCR formed the first round, and a multiplex PCR formed the second. One entry per CDR3 protein results from TCRdb running MiXCR on the multiplex PCR reads. The sample lists about 740,000 distinct CDR3 sequences, around 40% occurring once.

The sample consisted of peripheral blood. The J gene is TRBJ1-1, the V gene TRBV20-1; possible D gene TRBD1, 6 bases. The receptor's source is an adult man with Graves' ophthalmopathy. CDR3: CSTLDRSNTEAFF. The CDR3 coding sequence is TGCAGTACCCTCGACAGGTCGAACACTGAAGCTTTCTTT.